This T cell receptor (beta chain) stems from a study of cytomegalovirus exposure and HLA in healthy donors (dated by TCRdb to 2015 to 2018). Concerning the study at large: In an earlier analysis of 587 of the donors, 250 to 350 Gb of sequence data and just under 120 million unique TCR beta sequences from roughly 200 million T cells were reported. An early release that covered approximately 600 HLA-typed donors contained approximately 300 gigabases of sequencing data and approximately 85 million unique TCR sequences. Among the roughly 410 genotyped donors, around 81% belonged to the genetic ancestry cluster associated with self-reported Caucasian donors. The study aimed to test whether signatures of past pathogen exposure could be identified by cataloging public T cell receptors. Using immunosequencing, the study profiled T cell repertoires from fewer than 700 subjects and related those repertoires to cytomegalovirus serostatus. A separate validation cohort of roughly 120 different subjects was used in addition to the roughly 640-subject first cohort. To predict cytomegalovirus infection status, the study brought together high-throughput TCR immunosequencing, statistical association of individual TCRs with disease status, and machine learning. A later analysis re-examined previously published TCR beta repertoires from about 670 donors and added high-resolution HLA genotyping to investigate patterns of TCR occurrence. The later analysis used no new phenotypic data to find candidate immune exposures, relying instead on TCR beta sequences and their occurrence across donors. An earlier analysis of 587 of the donors applied high-throughput TCR beta sequencing to assess whether each TCR beta V gene segment acted as functional or pseudogenic. Alongside the repertoire data, information on donor age, sex, ethnicity and CMV serostatus was compiled. A later genetic analysis took genome-wide SNP genotypes for about 65% of the roughly 670 donors and used that subset as a discovery cohort. All discovery cohort repertoires had been generated on a single sequencing platform. Both class I and class II loci were covered by HLA typing, at four-digit resolution. Typing coverage differed by locus: A, B, C, DRB1 and DQB1 were typed in roughly 620-630 donors, DQA1 in about 500, DPA1 in around 580, and DPB1 in 400 to 480. Four or five DR-DQ haplotypes were treated as single units for association and clustering because of strong linkage in the cohort. Among some 400 genotyped donors of the cohort, an average of about 240,000 unique TCR beta nucleotide sequences were sequenced per donor, roughly 20% of them non-productive. Here is what the overall study found, with its caveats: The study listed approximately 150 TCR beta chains as associated with cytomegalovirus. In both the original and validation cohorts, the classifier was reported to diagnose cytomegalovirus status with high specificity and sensitivity. The earlier analysis of almost 600 of the donors excluded some 16 rarely observed V segments, including chromosome 9 orphons, because counts were too low. According to the authors, the approach could potentially be generalized to other disease states and immunological phenotypes. HLA typing was unavailable for some donors at each locus, so association tests used only the typed subset. At a false discovery rate of 0.05, a later analysis linked around 17,000 TCR beta sequences to specific HLA alleles. According to a later analysis, parvovirus B19, influenza, CMV and Epstein-Barr virus appeared linked to several top co-occurrence clusters. A later analysis found that most CMV-associated TCR beta chains appeared HLA-restricted, with HLA associations seemingly driven largely by CMV exposure. Because the 87-base-pair reads could not distinguish some IMGT-functional V segments, including TRBV6-2 and TRBV6-3, those segments were excluded. For the cohort, immune exposure information was limited to CMV serostatus. Compared with equally common non-associated chains, HLA-associated TCR beta chains in a later analysis were more clonally expanded and had lower generation probabilities. Linkage disequilibrium might explain the correlated functional status among segregating V segments, but an unknown experimental factor could not be ruled out. A few of the identified cytomegalovirus-associated TCR beta chains were confirmed in vitro to be specific for cytomegalovirus antigens. Most TCR sequences were observed very rarely across donors, whereas some public TCRs were present in many individuals. In a later genetic analysis, a missense DCLRE1C variant was associated with V-gene and J-gene trimming of TCR beta chains, and the association was replicated in an independent cohort. The presence/absence analyses assumed that sequencing depth was roughly uniform across donors, and that assumption may not be true. In an earlier analysis of over 550 of the donors, most TCR beta V segments were observed in productive rearrangements about 90% or about 30% of the time, broadly matching IMGT annotations. A later genetic analysis reported fewer N-insertions in productive TCRs among donors in an Asian-associated ancestry cluster than the roughly 700-donor mean. A cluster of highly shared sequence variants was judged likely to be a technical artifact of the sequencing pipeline. This cohort had only TCR beta chains sequenced, and the lack of alpha or paired-chain data limited which features could be detected. A further reported finding was that TCR beta sequences accurately predicted the HLA-A and HLA-B alleles for most subjects in the first cohort. A later analysis found that TCR association rates varied across HLA loci, with DRB1 alleles showing the most associated TCRs and HLA-C alleles the fewest. Strong co-occurrence of HLA alleles, especially DR and DQ, made assigning TCR associations to individual alleles difficult.

The library was obtained by the immunoSEQ multiplex PCR assay. For the multiplex PCR, a mixture combining 60 forward primers for TCR Vbeta segments and 13 reverse primers for TCR Jbeta segments was used. The CDR3 region of rearranged TCR beta genes was amplified from genomic DNA with a multiplex PCR assay. Amplified TCR beta libraries were sequenced as 87-base-pair reads on the Illumina HiSeq System. The study's processing was this. Across the 700 or so repertoires, a later analysis counted approximately 75 million unique TCR beta chains, roughly 11 million of which were shared by at least two donors. A nearest-neighbor algorithm error-corrected the raw reads and collapsed the reads into unique sequences, merging closely related sequences to remove PCR and sequencing errors. V, D and J gene segments were assigned by aligning CDR3 sequences to IMGT reference sequences. For a sequence to be retained, a match of at least six nucleotides was required to both a V gene segment and a J gene segment. A rearrangement counted as productive if the CDR3 had no stop codons and remained in frame with V and J, and every other rearrangement counted as non-productive. CDR3 was defined by IMGT convention, running from the second conserved V-encoded cysteine to the conserved J-encoded phenylalanine. The earlier analysis of about 610 of the donors excluded sequences that lacked an unambiguous match to a single V gene segment. An earlier analysis of just under 600 of the donors called V segments functional above 56.7% productive rearrangements and segregating when the between-donor standard deviation exceeded 5%. A statistical classification framework was built for diagnosing cytomegalovirus status from the catalog of TCR beta chain sequences. A later analysis assigned V and J genes by comparing TCR nucleotide sequences with IMGT/GENE-DB human TR gene sequences. A later analysis assigned CDR3 sequences and most-parsimonious VDJ recombination scenarios with the TCRdist pipeline. In a later analysis, each TCR beta chain was defined by its CDR3 amino acid sequence together with its V-gene family, and reads without a unique V-gene family were excluded. A later analysis removed 600 or so highly shared, low-generation-probability nucleotide sequences to deal with suspected cross-contamination and a sequencing artifact. In a later analysis, a clonal expansion index was calculated for each public chain from normalized within-repertoire ranks of inferred template counts. A later analysis computed generation probabilities with a VDJ recombination model fitted to out-of-frame rearrangements, and checked the results against IGoR. A later analysis scored TCR-TCR, TCR-HLA and TCR-CMV co-occurrence with hypergeometric tests, applying a repertoire-size bias correction to TCR pairs. False discovery rates were estimated in a later analysis by permuting HLA or CMV assignments 20 times. A later analysis grouped co-occurring TCRs with DBSCAN, adding TCRdist sequence similarity when clustering within HLA-allele-positive subsets. Repertoires with fewer than 30,000 or more than 120,000 public chains, plus five repertoires with anomalous nucleotide sharing, were excluded from co-occurrence clustering. TCRdb provides this immuneACCESS table in a form limited to in-frame rearrangements. Some clones are lacking; in checked studies, under half of them reflect an unresolved V gene, and why the rest are absent is not known. V and J calls and clone size are as listed in that table; D and trimming were resolved from the DNA. In all, the sample holds approximately 50,000 clones, and about 78% of those were seen once. The ten largest account for 7% to 10% of the sample.

This clone occurred a few times. This clone's antigen is unknown. It has no much larger one-base neighbor in the sample; base qualities were not kept. The cohort consisted of 600 or so healthy bone marrow donors. At the time of sampling, every cohort member was nominally healthy, though immune exposures that went unrecorded were likely present. The donor was CMV seropositive and was included in the group of 290 or so seropositive cohort members. Every donor gave a peripheral blood sample, and the peripheral blood mononuclear cells from that sample were used for TCR beta sequencing. The Qiagen DNeasy Blood Extraction Kit was used to extract genomic DNA from the blood cell samples. The CDR3 contains 16 residues, cysteine and phenylalanine counted. The CDR3 DNA has 48 bases and is translated from base 1. CDR1 and CDR2, looked up from the germline V gene, are KGHSH and LQKENI. V and J are trimmed by 4 bases and 10 bases, and the gene matches miss 11 bases of the junction.

Source material: PBMCs. This receptor chain uses TRBV18 and TRBJ2-1, with TRBD2 identical over 12 junction bases. The receptor was isolated from a man aged 30-40 years in good health and CMV-seropositive. The DNA sequence is as follows: TGTGCCAGCTCACTTCCGTCTAGCGGGGGGGTGAAAGAGCAGTTCTTC. Its protein product is CASSLPSSGGVKEQFF.